This T cell receptor (beta chain) emerged from a study of T-cell reconstitution after alpha-beta-depleted transplantation in children. General study points: T-cell counts and diversity were attributed mostly to newly produced T cells one year after transplant. The high TCRbeta diversity at day 60 in some patients came from surviving recipient T cells and thymic progenitors. Expanded clones from the graft, numbering several hundred, reportedly supplied alpha-beta T cells about two months after transplant.

With 3 bases clipped from V and 0 bases from J, the junction kept 3 bases outside the gene matches. CDR3 length equals 15 residues. From germline, CDR1 is DFQATT and CDR2 SNEGSKA (reference sequence). The authors prepared the TCRbeta library with unique molecular identifiers. TCRdb reprocessed the PCR reads via MiXCR and lists one record per CDR3 protein. The profile shows about a million distinct CDR3 sequences, about 29% of them singletons. The sample holds a few counts of this clonotype. No antigen is known for it. The sequences come from PBMCs, mostly from graft donor cells, collected 360 days after TCRalphabeta/CD19-depleted stem cell transplant. The clonotype comes from a boy under two years old who had a stem cell transplant for SCID, so the T cells may come from the graft donor. The V gene is TRBV20-1, the J gene TRBJ2-1; 9 bases fit TRBD2. The DNA for the CDR3 is TGCAGTGCTAGGCTAGCGGGGAGCTCCTACAATGAGCAGTTCTTC. Translating gives CSARLAGSSYNEQFF.